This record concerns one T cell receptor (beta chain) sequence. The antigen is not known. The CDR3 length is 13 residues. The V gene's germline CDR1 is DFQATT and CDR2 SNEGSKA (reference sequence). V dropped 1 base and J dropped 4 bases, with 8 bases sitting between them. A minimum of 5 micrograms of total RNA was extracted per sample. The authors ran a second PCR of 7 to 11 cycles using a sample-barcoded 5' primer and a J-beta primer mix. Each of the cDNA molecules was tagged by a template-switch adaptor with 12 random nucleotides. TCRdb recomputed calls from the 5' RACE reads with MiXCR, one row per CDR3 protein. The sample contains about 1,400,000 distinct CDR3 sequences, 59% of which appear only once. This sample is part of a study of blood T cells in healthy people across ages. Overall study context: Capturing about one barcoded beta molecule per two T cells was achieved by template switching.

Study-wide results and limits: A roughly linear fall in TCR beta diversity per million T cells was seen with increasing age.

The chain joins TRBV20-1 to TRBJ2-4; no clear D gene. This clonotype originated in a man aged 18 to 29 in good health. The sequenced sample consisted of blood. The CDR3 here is CSARADSKNIQYF. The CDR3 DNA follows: TGCAGTGCTAGAGCAGACTCGAAAAACATTCAGTACTTC.